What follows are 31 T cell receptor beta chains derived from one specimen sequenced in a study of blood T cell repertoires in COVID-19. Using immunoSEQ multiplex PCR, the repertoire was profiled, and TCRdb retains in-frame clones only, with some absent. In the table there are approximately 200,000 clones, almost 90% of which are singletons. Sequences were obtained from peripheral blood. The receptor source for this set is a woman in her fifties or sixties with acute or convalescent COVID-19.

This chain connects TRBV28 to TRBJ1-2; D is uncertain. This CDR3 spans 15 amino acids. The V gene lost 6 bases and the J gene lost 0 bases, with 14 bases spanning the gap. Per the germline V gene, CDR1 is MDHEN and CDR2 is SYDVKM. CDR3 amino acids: CASSPSGDTNYGYTF. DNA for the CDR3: TGTGCCAGCAGCCCCTCCGGGGATACTAACTATGGCTACACCTTC.

CDR3 in amino acids: CASSRTGLEPQHF. The CDR3 DNA follows: TGTGCCAGCAGCCGGACAGGGTTGGAGCCCCAGCATTTT. V and J are TRBV7-2 and TRBJ1-5; TRBD1 agrees at 8 bases. The germline gives CDR1 SGHTA, CDR2 FQGNSA. CDR3 length: 13 residues. The ends lost 5 bases at V and 8 bases at J; junction bases unmatched: 5.

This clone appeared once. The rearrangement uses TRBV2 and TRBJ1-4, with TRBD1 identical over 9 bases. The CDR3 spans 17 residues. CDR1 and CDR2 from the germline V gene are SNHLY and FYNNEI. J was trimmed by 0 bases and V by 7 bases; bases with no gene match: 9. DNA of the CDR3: TGTGCCAGCACTCTCACAACAGGGGGCACAACTAATGAAAAACTGTTTTTT. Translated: CASTLTTGGTTNEKLFF.

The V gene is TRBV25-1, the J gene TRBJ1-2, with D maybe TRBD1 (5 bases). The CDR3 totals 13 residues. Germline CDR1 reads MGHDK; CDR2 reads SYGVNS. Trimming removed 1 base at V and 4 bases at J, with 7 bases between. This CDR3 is CASSESRGYGYTF. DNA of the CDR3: TGTGCCAGCAGTGAATCTAGGGGCTATGGCTACACCTTC.

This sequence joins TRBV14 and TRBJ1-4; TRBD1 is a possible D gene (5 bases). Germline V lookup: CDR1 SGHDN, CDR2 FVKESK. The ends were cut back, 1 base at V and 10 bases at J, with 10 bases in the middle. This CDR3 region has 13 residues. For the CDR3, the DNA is TGTGCCAGCAGCCAAGGCGGGGGTCCAAAACTGTTTTTT. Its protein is CASSQGGGPKLFF.

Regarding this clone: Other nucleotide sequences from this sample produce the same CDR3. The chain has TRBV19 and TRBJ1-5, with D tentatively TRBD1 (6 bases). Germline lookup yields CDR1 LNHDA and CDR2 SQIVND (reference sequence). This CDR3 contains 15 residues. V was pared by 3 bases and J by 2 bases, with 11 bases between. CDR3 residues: CASSIQGTGNQPQHF. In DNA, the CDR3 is TGTGCCAGTAGTATTCAGGGGACGGGCAATCAGCCCCAGCATTTT.

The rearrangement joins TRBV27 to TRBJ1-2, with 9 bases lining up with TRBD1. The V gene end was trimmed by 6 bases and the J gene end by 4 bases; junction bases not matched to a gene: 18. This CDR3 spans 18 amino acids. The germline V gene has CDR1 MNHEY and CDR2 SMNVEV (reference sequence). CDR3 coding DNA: TGTGCCAGCAGCCCTCAATCCGGGACAGGGTCGTTGGCCTATGGCTACACCTTC. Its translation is CASSPQSGTGSLAYGYTF.

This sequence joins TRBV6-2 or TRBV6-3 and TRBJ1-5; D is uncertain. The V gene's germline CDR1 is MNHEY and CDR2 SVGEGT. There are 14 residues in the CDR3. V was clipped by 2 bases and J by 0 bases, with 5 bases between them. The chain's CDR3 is CASSYVYSNQPQHF. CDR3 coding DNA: TGTGCCAGCAGTTACGTCTATAGCAATCAGCCCCAGCATTTT.

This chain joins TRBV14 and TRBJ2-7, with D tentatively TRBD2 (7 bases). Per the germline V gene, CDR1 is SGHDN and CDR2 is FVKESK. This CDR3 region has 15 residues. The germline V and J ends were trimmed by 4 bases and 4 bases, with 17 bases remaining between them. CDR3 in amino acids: CASSPLNREGYEQYF. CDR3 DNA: TGTGCCAGCAGCCCCCTTAACAGGGAGGGTTACGAGCAGTACTTC.

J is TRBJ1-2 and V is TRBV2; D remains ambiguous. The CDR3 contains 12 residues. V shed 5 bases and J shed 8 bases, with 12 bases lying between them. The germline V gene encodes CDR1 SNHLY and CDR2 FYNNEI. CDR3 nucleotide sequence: TGTGCCAGCAGTTCGTCGGTGGAGGGCTACACCTTC. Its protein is CASSSSVEGYTF.

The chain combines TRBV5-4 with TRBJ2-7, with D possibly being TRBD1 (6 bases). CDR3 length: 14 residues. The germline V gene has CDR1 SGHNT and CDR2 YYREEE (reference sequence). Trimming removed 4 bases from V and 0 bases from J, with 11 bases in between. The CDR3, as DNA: TGTGCCAGCAGCGGGGACATCAGCTCCTACGAGCAGTACTTC. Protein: CASSGDISSYEQYF.

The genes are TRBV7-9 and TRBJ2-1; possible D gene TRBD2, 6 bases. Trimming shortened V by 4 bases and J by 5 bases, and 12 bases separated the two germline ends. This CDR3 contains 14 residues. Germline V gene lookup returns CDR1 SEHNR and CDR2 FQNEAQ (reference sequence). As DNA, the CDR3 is TGTGCCAGCAGCTGGGGACTTATGGACAATGAGCAGTTCTTC. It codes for CASSWGLMDNEQFF.

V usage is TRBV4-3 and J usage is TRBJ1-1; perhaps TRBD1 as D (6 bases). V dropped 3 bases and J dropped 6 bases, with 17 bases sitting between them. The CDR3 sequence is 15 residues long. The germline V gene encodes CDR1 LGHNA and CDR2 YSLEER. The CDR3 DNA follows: TGCGCCAGCAGCCACGCCGGAACAGGGTCCCCTGAAGCTTTCTTT. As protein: CASSHAGTGSPEAFF.

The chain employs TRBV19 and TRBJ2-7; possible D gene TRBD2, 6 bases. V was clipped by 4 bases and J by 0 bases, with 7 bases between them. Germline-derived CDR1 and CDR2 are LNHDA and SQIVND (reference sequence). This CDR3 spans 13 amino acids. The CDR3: CASSKTSSYEQYF. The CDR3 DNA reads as TGTGCCAGTAGTAAGACTAGCTCCTACGAGCAGTACTTC.

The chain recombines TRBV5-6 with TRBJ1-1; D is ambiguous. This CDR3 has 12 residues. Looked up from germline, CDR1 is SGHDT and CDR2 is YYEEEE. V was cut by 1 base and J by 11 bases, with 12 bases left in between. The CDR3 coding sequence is TGTGCCAGCAGCTTGCCCGGAGAGAGGGCTTTCTTT. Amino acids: CASSLPGERAFF.

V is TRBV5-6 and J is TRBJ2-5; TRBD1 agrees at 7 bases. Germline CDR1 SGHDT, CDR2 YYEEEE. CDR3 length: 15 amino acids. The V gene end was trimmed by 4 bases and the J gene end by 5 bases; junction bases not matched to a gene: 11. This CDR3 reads CASSRIQGSGETQYF. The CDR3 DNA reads TGTGCCAGCAGCCGAATACAGGGGTCCGGGGAGACCCAGTACTTC.

CDR3 nucleotide sequence: TGTGCCAGCAAGGGGTTAGAATCTTCCTACAATGAGCAGTTCTTC. The encoded protein is CASKGLESSYNEQFF. This chain connects TRBV6-5 to TRBJ2-1; tentative D call: TRBD1 (5 bases). With 7 bases removed from V and 1 base from J, the gap between germline ends came to 14 bases. In germline, CDR1 is MNHEY, CDR2 SVGAGI. There are 15 residues in the CDR3.

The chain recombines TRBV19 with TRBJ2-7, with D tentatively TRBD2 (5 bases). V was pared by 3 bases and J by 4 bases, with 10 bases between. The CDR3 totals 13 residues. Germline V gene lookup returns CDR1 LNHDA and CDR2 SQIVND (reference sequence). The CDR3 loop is CASSIAWTYEQYF. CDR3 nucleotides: TGTGCCAGTAGTATTGCCTGGACTTACGAGCAGTACTTC.

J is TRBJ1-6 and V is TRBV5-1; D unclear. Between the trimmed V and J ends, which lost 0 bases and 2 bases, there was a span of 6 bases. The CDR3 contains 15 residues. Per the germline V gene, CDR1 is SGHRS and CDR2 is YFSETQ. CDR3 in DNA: TGCGCCAGCAGCTTGGCGGAGACCTATAATTCACCCCTCCACTTT. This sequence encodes CASSLAETYNSPLHF.

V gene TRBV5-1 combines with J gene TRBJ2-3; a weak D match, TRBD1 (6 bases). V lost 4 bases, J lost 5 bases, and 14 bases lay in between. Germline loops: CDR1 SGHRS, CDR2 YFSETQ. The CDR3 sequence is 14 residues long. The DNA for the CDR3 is TGCGCCAGCAGCGGTCGGCCCAGGGGAGATACGCAGTATTTT. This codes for CASSGRPRGDTQYF.

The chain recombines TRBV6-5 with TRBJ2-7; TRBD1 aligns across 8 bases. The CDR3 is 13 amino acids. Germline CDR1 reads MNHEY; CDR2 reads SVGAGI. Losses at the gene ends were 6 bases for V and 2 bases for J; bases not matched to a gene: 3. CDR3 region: CASSTDRAYEQYF. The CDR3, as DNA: TGTGCCAGCAGCACGGACAGGGCCTACGAGCAGTACTTC.

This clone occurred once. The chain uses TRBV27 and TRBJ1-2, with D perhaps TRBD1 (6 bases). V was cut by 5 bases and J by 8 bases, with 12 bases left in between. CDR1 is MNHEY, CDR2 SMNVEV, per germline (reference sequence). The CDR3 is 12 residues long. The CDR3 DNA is TGTGCCAGCAGTGCCAACAGGGTCGGCTACACCTTC. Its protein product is CASSANRVGYTF.

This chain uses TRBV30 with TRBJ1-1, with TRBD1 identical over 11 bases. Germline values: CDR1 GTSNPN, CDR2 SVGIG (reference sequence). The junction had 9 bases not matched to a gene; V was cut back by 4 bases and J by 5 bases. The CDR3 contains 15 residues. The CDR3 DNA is TGTGCCTGGACCCCCCGGACAGGGGGCTGGACTGAAGCTTTCTTT. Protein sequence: CAWTPRTGGWTEAFF. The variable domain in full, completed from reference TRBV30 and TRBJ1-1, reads SQTIHQWPATLVQPVGSPLSLECTVEGTSNPNLYWYRQAAGRGLQLLFYSVGIGQISSEVPQNLSASRPQDRQFILSSKKLLLSDSGFYLCAWTPRTGGWTEAFFGQGTRLTVV.

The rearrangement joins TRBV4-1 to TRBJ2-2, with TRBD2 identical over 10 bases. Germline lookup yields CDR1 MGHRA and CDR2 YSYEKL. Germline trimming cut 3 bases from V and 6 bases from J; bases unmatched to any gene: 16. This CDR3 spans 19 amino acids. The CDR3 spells CASSQALGLAEGRSGELFF. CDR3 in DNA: TGCGCCAGCAGCCAGGCCCTAGGACTAGCGGAGGGGAGATCCGGGGAGCTGTTTTTT.

The CDR3 loop is CASSYTGDTQYF. CDR3 in DNA: TGTGCCAGCAGTTACACGGGTGATACGCAGTATTTT. The chain carries TRBV6-2 or TRBV6-3 and TRBJ2-3, with D unclear. Trimming took off 2 bases at V and 6 bases at J, with 6 bases between the two ends. Per germline, CDR1 MNHEY and CDR2 SVGEGT. This CDR3 contains 12 residues.

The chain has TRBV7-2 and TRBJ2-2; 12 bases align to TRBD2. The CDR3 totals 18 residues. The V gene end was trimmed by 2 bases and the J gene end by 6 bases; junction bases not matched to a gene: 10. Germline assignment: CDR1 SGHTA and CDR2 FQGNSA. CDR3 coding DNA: TGTGCCAGCAGCTTAAAGGGGGCTAGCGGGAGGGCCGCCGGGGAGCTGTTTTTT. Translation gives CASSLKGASGRAAGELFF.

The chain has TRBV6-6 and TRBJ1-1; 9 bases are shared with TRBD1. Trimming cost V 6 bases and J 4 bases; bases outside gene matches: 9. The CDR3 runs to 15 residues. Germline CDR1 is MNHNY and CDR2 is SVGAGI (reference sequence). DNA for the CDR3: TGTGCCAGCAGCACCACAGGGGGCGCAGGCACTGAAGCTTTCTTT. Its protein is CASSTTGGAGTEAFF.

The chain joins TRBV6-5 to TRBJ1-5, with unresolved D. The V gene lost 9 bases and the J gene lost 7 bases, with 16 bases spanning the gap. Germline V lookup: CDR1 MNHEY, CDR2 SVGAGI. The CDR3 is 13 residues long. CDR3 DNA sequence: TGTGCCAGAGAGACCTCTCTCAGGCAGCCCCAGCATTTT. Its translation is CARETSLRQPQHF.

The CDR3 is CASRDGPGGNEQFF. The CDR3 DNA is TGTGCCAGCAGGGACGGGCCAGGGGGCAATGAGCAGTTCTTC. The rearrangement joins TRBV2 to TRBJ2-1; 7 bases are a match to TRBD1. This CDR3 has 14 amino acids. Losses at the gene ends were 6 bases for V and 6 bases for J; bases not matched to a gene: 8. CDR1 and CDR2 from the germline V gene are SNHLY and FYNNEI.

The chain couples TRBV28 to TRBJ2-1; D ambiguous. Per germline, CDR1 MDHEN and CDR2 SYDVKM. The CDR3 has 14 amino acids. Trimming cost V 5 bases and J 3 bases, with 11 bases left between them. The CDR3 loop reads CASSPRSLYNEQFF. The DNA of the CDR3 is TGTGCCAGCAGTCCGAGGAGTCTCTACAATGAGCAGTTCTTC.

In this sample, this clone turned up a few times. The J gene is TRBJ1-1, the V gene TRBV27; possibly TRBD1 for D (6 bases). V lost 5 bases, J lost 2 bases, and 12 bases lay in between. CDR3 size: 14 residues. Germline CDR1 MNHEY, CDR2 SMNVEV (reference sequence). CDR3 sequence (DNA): TGTGCCAGCAGTCTCAAACAGGGAAACACTGAAGCTTTCTTT. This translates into CASSLKQGNTEAFF.